A selection of T cell receptor beta chains follows, all from one sample in a study of cytomegalovirus exposure and HLA in healthy donors. Method: immunoSEQ multiplex PCR; TCRdb's copy keeps in-frame clones and lacks some. The sample carries fewer than 250,000 clones, 60% to 80% recorded once. The source material was PBMCs. These receptors all stem from a woman aged 25 to 39 in good health and CMV-seropositive. Each CDR3 is given with its conserved first and last residue. The D gene is left open where the match is weak. The size field is filled for only some rows; it gives once, few, many or a size class.

clone_size d_call j_call v_call cdr3_nt cdr3_aa
few - TRBJ1-3 TRBV4-1 TGCGCCAGCAGCTTAATACGAGAGAGAAACACCATATATTTT CASSLIRERNTIYF
- TRBD1 TRBJ1-4 TRBV15 TGTGCCACCAGCGGGGACAGGGATAGTCCCTATGAAAAACTGTTTTTT CATSGDRDSPYEKLFF
- - TRBJ1-6 TRBV27 TGTGCCAGCAACACAGGGTGGCCCTATAATTCACCCCTCCACTTT CASNTGWPYNSPLHF
- TRBD1 TRBJ2-5 TRBV11-3 TGTGCCAGCAGCTTTGGGCAGGGGGATTTAGAGACCCAGTACTTC CASSFGQGDLETQYF
- - TRBJ1-4 TRBV5-1 TGCGCCAGCAGCTTTTCAGGGGCCACTAATGAAAAACTGTTTTTT CASSFSGATNEKLFF
- TRBD2 TRBJ2-7 TRBV6-1 TGTGCCAGCAGTGATCGCCGGGAGGGTTACGAGCAGTACTTC CASSDRREGYEQYF
once TRBD2 TRBJ2-1 TRBV11-2 TGTGCCAGCAGCTTAGGGACTAGCGGGGCGGATGAGCAGTTCTTC CASSLGTSGADEQFF
once - TRBJ1-3 TRBV7-2 TGTGCCAGCAGCTTACAGGCGAGCTCTGGAAACACCATATATTTT CASSLQASSGNTIYF
few TRBD1 TRBJ2-7 TRBV28 TGTGCCAGCAGATACAGGGGTCCTTCGGTCTACGAGCAGTACTTC CASRYRGPSVYEQYF
- - TRBJ2-7 TRBV2 TGTGCCAATACGGTACAGGGCTCCTACGAGCGGTACTTC CANTVQGSYERYF
- TRBD2 TRBJ2-3 TRBV11-2 TGTGCCAGCAGCCTTGCTAGCGGGAGGGCCGGGACAGATACGCAGTATTTT CASSLASGRAGTDTQYF
few - TRBJ2-5 TRBV11-2 TGTGCCAGCAGCATGGGGGGAGAGACCCAGTACTTC CASSMGGETQYF
- - TRBJ1-1 TRBV6-5 TGTGCCAGCCGCCGGGGGGCGGAGAACACTGAAGCTTTCTTT CASRRGAENTEAFF
- - TRBJ2-7 TRBV7-2 TGTGCCAGCAGTCCCTCCTACGAGCAGTACTTC CASSPSYEQYF
- TRBD1 TRBJ1-4 TRBV5-4 TGTGCCAGCAGCTTGACAGGGGGGGAGGAAAAACTGTTTTTT CASSLTGGEEKLFF
- - TRBJ2-3 TRBV5-8 TGTGCCAGCAGCCACCCCACTAGCAATCCGACGCAGTATTTT CASSHPTSNPTQYF
- - TRBJ2-7 TRBV14 TGTGCCAGCAGCCAACTGGACAGCATCTACGAGCAGTACTTC CASSQLDSIYEQYF
- TRBD1 TRBJ2-1 TRBV19 TGTGCCAGTAGTATAGTCGACAGGGCTGAGCAGTTCTTC CASSIVDRAEQFF
- - TRBJ1-1 TRBV5-8 TGTGCCAGCACCTCCCAGGGTTTGAACACTGAAGCTTTCTTT CASTSQGLNTEAFF
- TRBD1 TRBJ1-2 TRBV5-1 TGCGCCAGCAGCTCGGGACAGGCAAACTATGGCTACACCTTC CASSSGQANYGYTF
once TRBD1 TRBJ1-2 TRBV7-9 TGTGCCAGCAGCACCCGGGACAGGGTGAATGGCTACACCTTC CASSTRDRVNGYTF
- TRBD1 TRBJ1-6 TRBV6-4 TGTGCCAGCAGTGACACGACAGGGTCGGGAAATTCACCCCTCCACTTT CASSDTTGSGNSPLHF
- - TRBJ2-7 TRBV11-2 TGTGCCAGCAGCTTAGATTCGGGGTTGGGCCTCTACGAGCAGTACTTC CASSLDSGLGLYEQYF
few - TRBJ2-7 TRBV10-3 TGTGCCATCAGTGGTTCACTACACTACGAGCAGTACTTC CAISGSLHYEQYF
- TRBD2 TRBJ2-5 TRBV19 TGTGCCAGTAGTGCCGGACTAGCGGGAGGGCCTGGGGAGACCCAGTACTTC CASSAGLAGGPGETQYF
- - TRBJ2-7 TRBV7-9 TGTGCCAGCTCCCTGGGGGGAGGCCAATACGAGCAGTACTTC CASSLGGGQYEQYF